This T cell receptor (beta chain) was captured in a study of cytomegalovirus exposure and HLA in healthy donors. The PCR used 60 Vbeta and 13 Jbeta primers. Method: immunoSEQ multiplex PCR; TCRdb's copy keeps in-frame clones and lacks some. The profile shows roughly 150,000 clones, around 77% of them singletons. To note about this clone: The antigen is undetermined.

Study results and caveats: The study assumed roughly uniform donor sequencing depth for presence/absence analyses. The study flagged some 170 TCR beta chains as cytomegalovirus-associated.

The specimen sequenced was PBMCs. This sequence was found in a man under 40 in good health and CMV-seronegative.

DNA of the CDR3: TGTGCCATCAGTGATGGTCAGGACTATGGCTACACCTTC. Residues: CAISDGQDYGYTF. This chain uses TRBV10-3 with TRBJ1-2, with D uncertain. V was pared by 3 bases and J by 3 bases, with 8 bases between. The CDR3 consists of 13 residues. Germline V lookup: CDR1 ENHRY, CDR2 SYGVKD.